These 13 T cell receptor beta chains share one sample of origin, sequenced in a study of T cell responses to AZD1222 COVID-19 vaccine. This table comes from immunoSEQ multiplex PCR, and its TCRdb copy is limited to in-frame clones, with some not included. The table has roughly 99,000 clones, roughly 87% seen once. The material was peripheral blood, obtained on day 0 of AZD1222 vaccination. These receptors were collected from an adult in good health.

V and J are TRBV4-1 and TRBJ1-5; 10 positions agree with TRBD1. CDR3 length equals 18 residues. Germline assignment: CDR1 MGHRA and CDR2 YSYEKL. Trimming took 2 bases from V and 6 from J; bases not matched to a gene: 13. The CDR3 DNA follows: TGCGCCAGCAGCCAACCGGGACAGGGGTCTTCGGTTCGTCAGCCCCAGCATTTT. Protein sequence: CASSQPGQGSSVRQPQHF.

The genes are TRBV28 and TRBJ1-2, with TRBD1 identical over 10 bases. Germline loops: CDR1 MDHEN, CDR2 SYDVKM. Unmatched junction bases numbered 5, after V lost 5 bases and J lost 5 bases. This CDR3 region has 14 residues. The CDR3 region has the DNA TGTGCCAGCAGTCCGGACAGGGGGGCTTATGGCTACACCTTC. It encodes CASSPDRGAYGYTF.

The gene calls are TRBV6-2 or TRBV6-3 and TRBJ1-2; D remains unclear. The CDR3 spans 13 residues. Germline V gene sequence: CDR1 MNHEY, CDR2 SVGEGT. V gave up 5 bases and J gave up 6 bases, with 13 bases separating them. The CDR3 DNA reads TGTGCCAGCAGTCATCGGGTACTGGATGGCTACACCTTC. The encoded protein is CASSHRVLDGYTF.

This CDR3 is CASSLVRETQYF. In nucleotides, the CDR3 is TGTGCCAGCAGTTTAGTTAGAGAGACCCAGTACTTC. V usage is TRBV12-3 or TRBV12-4 and J usage is TRBJ2-5; the D is unclear. Trimming took off 1 base at V and 4 bases at J, with 4 bases between the two ends. The CDR3 runs 12 residues.

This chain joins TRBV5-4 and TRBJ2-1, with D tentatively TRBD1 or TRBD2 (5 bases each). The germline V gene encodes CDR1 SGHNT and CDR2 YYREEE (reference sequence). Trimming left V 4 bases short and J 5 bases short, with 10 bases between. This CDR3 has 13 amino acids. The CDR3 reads CASSHLGDNEQFF. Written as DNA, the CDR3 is TGTGCCAGCAGCCACTTGGGGGACAATGAGCAGTTCTTC.

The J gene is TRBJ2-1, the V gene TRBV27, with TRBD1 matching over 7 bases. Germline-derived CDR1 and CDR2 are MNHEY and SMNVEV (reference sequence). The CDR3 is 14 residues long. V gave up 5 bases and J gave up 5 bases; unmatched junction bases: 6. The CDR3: CASSGRQGNNEQFF. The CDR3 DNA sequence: TGTGCCAGCAGTGGGAGACAGGGTAACAATGAGCAGTTCTTC.

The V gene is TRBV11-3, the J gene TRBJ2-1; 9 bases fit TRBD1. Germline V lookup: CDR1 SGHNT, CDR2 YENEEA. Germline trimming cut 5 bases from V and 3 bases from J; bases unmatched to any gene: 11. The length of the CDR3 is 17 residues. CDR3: CASSLSPGQGNYNEQFF. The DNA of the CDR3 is TGTGCCAGCAGCCTAAGCCCGGGACAGGGTAACTACAATGAGCAGTTCTTC.

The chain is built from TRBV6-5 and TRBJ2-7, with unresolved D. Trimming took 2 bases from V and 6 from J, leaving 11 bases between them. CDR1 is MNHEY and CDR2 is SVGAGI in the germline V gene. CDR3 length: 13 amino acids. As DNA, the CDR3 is TGTGCCAGCAGTTACAACGCAGGTCTCGAGCAGTACTTC. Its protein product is CASSYNAGLEQYF.

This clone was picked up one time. CDR3 protein: CAWRGSNSPLHF. CDR3 sequence (DNA): TGTGCCTGGAGGGGGTCTAATTCACCCCTCCACTTT. This chain links TRBV30 with TRBJ1-6; no firm D call. The germline V and J ends were trimmed by 3 bases and 6 bases, with 6 bases remaining between them. This CDR3 spans 12 amino acids. Germline CDR1 and CDR2: GTSNPN and SVGIG (reference sequence).

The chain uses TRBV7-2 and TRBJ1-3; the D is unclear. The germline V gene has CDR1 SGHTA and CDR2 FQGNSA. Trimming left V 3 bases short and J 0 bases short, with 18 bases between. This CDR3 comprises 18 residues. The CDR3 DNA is TGTGCCAGCAGCTTTGCCCCAGGCCCAGCAGGCTCTGGAAACACCATATATTTT. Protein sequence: CASSFAPGPAGSGNTIYF. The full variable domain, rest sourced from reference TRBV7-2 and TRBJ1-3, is GAGVSQSPSNKVTEKGKDVELRCDPISGHTALYWYRQSLGQGLEFLIYFQGNSAPDKSGLPSDRFSAERTGGSVSTLTIQRTQQEDSAVYLCASSFAPGPAGSGNTIYFGEGSWLTVV.

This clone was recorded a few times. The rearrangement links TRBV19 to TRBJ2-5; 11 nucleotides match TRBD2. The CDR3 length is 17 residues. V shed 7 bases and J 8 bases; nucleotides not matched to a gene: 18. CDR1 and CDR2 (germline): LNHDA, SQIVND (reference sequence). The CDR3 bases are TGTGCCAGTACACGTGGGGGGGGACTAGCGGACCAAGTCACCCAGTACTTC. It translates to CASTRGGGLADQVTQYF.

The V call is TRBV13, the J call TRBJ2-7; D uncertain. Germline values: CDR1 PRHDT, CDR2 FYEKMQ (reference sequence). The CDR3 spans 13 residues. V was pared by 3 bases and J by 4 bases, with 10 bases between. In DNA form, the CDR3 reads TGTGCCAGCAGCTTGAACCTTGGGTACGAGCAGTACTTC. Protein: CASSLNLGYEQYF. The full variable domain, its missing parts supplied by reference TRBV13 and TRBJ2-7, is AAGVIQSPRHLIKEKRETATLKCYPIPRHDTVYWYQQGPGQDPQFLISFYEKMQSDKGSIPDRFSAQQFSDYHSELNMSSLELGDSALYFCASSLNLGYEQYFGPGTRLTVT.

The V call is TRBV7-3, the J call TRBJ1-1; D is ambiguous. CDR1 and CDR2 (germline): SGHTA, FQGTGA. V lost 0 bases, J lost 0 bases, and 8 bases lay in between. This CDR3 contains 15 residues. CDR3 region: CASSLTLGMNTEAFF. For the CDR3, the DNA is TGTGCCAGCAGCTTAACGTTAGGGATGAACACTGAAGCTTTCTTT.